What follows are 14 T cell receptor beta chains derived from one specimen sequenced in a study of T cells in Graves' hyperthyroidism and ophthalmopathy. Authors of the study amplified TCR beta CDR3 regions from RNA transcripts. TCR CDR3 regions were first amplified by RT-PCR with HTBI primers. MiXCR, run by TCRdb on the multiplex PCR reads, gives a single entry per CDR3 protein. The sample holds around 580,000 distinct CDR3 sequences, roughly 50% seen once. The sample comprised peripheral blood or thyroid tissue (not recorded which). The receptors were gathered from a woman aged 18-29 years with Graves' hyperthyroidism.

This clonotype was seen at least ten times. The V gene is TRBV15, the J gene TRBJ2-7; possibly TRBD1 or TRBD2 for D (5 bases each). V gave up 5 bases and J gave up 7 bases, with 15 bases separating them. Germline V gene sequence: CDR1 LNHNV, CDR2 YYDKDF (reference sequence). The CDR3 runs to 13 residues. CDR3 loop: CATSVRDEEEQYF. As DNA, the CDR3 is TGTGCCACCAGCGTAAGGGACGAGGAGGAGCAGTACTTC.

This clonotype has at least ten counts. The CDR3 DNA reads TGTGCCACCGGAATTGGGCGGGCTAACTATGGCTACACCTTC. It yields the protein CATGIGRANYGYTF. This sequence joins TRBV15 and TRBJ1-2; D is uncertain. This CDR3 contains 14 residues. Looked up from germline, CDR1 is LNHNV and CDR2 is YYDKDF (reference sequence). V lost 8 bases, J lost 0 bases, and 13 bases lay in between.

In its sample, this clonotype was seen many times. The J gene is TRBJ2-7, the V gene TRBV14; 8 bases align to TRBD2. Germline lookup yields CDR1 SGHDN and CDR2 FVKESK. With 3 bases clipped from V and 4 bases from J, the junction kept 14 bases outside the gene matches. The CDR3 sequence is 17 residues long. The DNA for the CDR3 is TGTGCCAGCAGCCATTCCTCCGGGACTAGGGAACTGTACGAGCAGTACTTC. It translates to CASSHSSGTRELYEQYF.

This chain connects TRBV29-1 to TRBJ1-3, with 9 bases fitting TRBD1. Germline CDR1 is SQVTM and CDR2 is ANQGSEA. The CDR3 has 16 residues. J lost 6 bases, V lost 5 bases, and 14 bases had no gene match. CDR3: CSVRRTGTGQANTIYF. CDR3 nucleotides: TGCAGCGTTAGGCGGACCGGGACAGGGCAGGCAAACACCATATATTTT.

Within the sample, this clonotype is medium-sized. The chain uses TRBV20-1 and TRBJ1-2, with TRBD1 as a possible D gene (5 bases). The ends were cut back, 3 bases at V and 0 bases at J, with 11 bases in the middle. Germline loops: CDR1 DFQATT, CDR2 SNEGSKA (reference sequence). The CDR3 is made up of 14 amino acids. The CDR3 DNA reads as TGCAGTGCTAGGGGACGTATCACTAACTATGGCTACACCTTC. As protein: CSARGRITNYGYTF.

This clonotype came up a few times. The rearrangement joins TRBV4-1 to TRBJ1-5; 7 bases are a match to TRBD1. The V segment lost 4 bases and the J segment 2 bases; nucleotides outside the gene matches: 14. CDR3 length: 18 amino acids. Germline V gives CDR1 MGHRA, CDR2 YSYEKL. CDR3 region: CASSPRVVLGQGNQPQHF. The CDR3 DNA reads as TGCGCCAGCAGCCCCCGGGTCGTTTTAGGACAGGGCAATCAGCCCCAGCATTTT.

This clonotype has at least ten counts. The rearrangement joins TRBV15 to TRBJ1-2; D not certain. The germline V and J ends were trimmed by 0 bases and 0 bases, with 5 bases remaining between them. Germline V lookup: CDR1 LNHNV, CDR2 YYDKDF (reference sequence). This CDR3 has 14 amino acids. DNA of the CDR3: TGTGCCACCAGCAGAGATAAAGCTAACTATGGCTACACCTTC. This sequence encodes CATSRDKANYGYTF.

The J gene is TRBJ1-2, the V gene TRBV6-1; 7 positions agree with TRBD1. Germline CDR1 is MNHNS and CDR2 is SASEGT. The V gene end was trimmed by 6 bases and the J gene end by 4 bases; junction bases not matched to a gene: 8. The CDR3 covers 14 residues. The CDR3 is CASSKDRPLYGYTF. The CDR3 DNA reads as TGTGCCAGCAGCAAGGACAGGCCCCTCTATGGCTACACCTTC.

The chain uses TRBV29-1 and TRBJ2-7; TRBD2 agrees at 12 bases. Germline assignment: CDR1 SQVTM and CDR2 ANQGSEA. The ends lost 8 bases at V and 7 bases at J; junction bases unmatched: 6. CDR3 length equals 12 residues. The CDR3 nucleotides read TGCAGCTTCCTAGCGGGAGGGCAGGAGCAGTACTTC. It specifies CSFLAGGQEQYF.

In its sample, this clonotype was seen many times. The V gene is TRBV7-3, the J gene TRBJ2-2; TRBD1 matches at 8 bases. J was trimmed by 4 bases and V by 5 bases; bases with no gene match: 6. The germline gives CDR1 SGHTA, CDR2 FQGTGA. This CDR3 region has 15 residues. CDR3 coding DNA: TGTGCCAGCAGCACGACAGGGGCGGGCACCGGGGAGCTGTTTTTT. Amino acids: CASSTTGAGTGELFF.

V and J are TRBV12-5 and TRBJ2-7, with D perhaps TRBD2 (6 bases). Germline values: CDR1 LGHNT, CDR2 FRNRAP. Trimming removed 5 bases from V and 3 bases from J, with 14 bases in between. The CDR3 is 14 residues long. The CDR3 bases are TGTGCTAGTGGTCCCCCCGGGCGGGGCTACGAGCAGTACTTC. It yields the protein CASGPPGRGYEQYF.

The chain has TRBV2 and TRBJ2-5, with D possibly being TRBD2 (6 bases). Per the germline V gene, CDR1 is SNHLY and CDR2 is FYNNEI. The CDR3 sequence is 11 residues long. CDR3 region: CAGGWVETQYF. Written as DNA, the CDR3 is TGTGCGGGAGGTTGGGTTGAGACCCAGTACTTC.

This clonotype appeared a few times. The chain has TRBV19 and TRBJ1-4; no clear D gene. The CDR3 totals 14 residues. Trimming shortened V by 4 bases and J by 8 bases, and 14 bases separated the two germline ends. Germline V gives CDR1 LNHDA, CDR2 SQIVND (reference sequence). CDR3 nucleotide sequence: TGTGCCAGTAGTACCGGGAAAGCGAACGAAAAACTGTTTTTT. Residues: CASSTGKANEKLFF.

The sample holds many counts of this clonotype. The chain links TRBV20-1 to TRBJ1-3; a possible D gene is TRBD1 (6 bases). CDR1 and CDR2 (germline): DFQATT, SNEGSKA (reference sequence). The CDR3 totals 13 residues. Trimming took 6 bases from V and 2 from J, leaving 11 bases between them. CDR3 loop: CSAKQGPGNTIYF. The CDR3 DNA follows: TGCAGTGCAAAACAGGGCCCTGGAAACACCATATATTTT.